The 15 T cell receptor beta chains in this list originate from one sample, sequenced in a study of T-cell memory formation after mild COVID-19. MiXCR was run by TCRdb on the 5' RACE reads, yielding one entry per CDR3 protein. Among about 180,000 distinct CDR3 sequences, roughly 20% were seen once, and the ten largest hold roughly 4.3%. The sample consisted of PBMCs or a T cell subset sorted from them (not recorded which). The receptors here all came from a man aged 18 to 29 who had mild COVID-19 (a few samples of this study predate the infection). Cell type and time point are not known.

This clonotype was seen only a few times. The chain links TRBV10-3 to TRBJ2-7; D gene unclear. This CDR3 comprises 16 residues. Trimming cost V 0 bases and J 2 bases, with 14 bases left between them. Germline V gives CDR1 ENHRY, CDR2 SYGVKD. CDR3 sequence: CAISESWRDLPYEQYV. CDR3 in DNA: TGTGCCATCAGTGAGTCGTGGCGTGACCTTCCCTACGAGCAGTACGTC.

This clonotype has only a few counts. The rearrangement joins TRBV5-1 to TRBJ1-1, with D possibly matching TRBD1 (5 bases). The V end lost 4 bases, the J end lost 1 base, and 8 bases lay between the germline ends. Germline values: CDR1 SGHRS, CDR2 YFSETQ. This CDR3 is built from 13 residues. The DNA for the CDR3 is TGCGCCAGCAGCAGGGACGGGAACACTGAAGCTTTCTTT. This gives the protein CASSRDGNTEAFF.

This clonotype was recorded a few times. This chain uses TRBV25-1 with TRBJ1-3; D call uncertain. The CDR3 sequence is 15 residues long. CDR1 MGHDK and CDR2 SYGVNS come from the germline V gene. V lost 8 bases and J 0 bases, leaving 14 bases between the germline ends. CDR3 sequence: CASARTADSGNTIYF. CDR3 DNA: TGTGCCAGCGCCAGGACCGCGGACTCTGGAAACACCATATATTTT.

The V and J genes are TRBV11-2 and TRBJ2-3, with 11 bases that match TRBD2. V dropped 3 bases and J dropped 8; count of bases not matched to a gene: 10. This CDR3 is built from 16 residues. CDR1 and CDR2 from the germline V gene are SGHAT and FQNNGV. Written as DNA, the CDR3 is TGTGCCAGCAGCTTTATCCTCCTAGCGGGGGGCTCTACGCAGTATTTT. This encodes CASSFILLAGGSTQYF.

The V gene is TRBV7-9, the J gene TRBJ2-3, with 7 nucleotides matching TRBD1. CDR1 and CDR2 from the germline V gene are SEHNR and FQNEAQ (reference sequence). This CDR3 has 15 amino acids. V trimming: 1 base; J trimming: 2 bases; junction bases outside the gene matches: 3. CDR3 region: CASSLGTGATDTQYF. The DNA of the CDR3 is TGTGCCAGCAGCTTAGGGACAGGAGCCACAGATACGCAGTATTTT. The full variable domain, its missing parts supplied by reference TRBV7-9 and TRBJ2-3, is DTGVSQNPRHKITKRGQNVTFRCDPISEHNRLYWYRQTLGQGPEFLTYFQNEAQLEKSRLLSDRFSAERPKGSFSTLEIQRTEQGDSAMYLCASSLGTGATDTQYFGPGTRLTVL.

This clonotype turned up a few times. The chain recombines TRBV10-3 with TRBJ2-3; the D gene is possibly TRBD1 (5 bases). CDR1 is ENHRY and CDR2 is SYGVKD in the germline V gene. The CDR3 covers 13 residues. With 10 bases removed from V and 2 bases from J, the gap between germline ends came to 13 bases. In nucleotides, the CDR3 is TGTGCCACCAGGGTTGGGGCCACAGATACGCAGTATTTT. Translated: CATRVGATDTQYF.

This clonotype was detected only a few times. J is TRBJ2-1 and V is TRBV2, with D hard to call. This CDR3 contains 11 residues. Germline V gene sequence: CDR1 SNHLY, CDR2 FYNNEI. Trimming left V 10 bases short and J 6 bases short, with 10 bases between. The chain's CDR3 is CAIPVGNEQFF. CDR3 DNA sequence: TGTGCCATCCCAGTCGGCAATGAGCAGTTCTTC.

V gene TRBV7-2 combines with J gene TRBJ1-2, with 7 bases identical to TRBD1. Germline V gene data show CDR1 as SGHTA and CDR2 as FQGNSA. The CDR3 sequence is 14 residues long. V lost 1 base and J lost 8; bases outside the gene matches: 7. The CDR3 region has the DNA TGTGCCAGCAGCTTAGTTGCAGGGGGAGAGGGCTACACCTTC. Protein sequence: CASSLVAGGEGYTF.

The V and J genes are TRBV29-1 and TRBJ1-2; 10 nucleotides align to TRBD1. This CDR3 region has 13 residues. V lost 3 bases, J lost 4 bases, and 2 bases stayed unmatched. From germline, CDR1 is SQVTM and CDR2 ANQGSEA. Here the CDR3 DNA reads TGCAGCGTTGAGCGGACAGGGGGCTATGGCTACACCTTC. Residues: CSVERTGGYGYTF. The complete variable domain, with remaining parts taken from reference TRBV29-1 and TRBJ1-2, reads SAVISQKPSRDICQRGTSLTIQCQVDSQVTMMFWYRQQPGQSLTLIATANQGSEATYESGFVIDKFPISRPNLTFSTLTVSNMSPEDSSIYLCSVERTGGYGYTFGSGTRLTVV.

A few counts support this clonotype. J is TRBJ1-1 and V is TRBV10-3; D not resolved. The length of the CDR3 is 17 residues. The V and J ends lost 0 bases and 3 bases respectively, with 17 bases between them. The germline CDR1 and CDR2 sequences are ENHRY and SYGVKD. The DNA for the CDR3 is TGTGCCATCAGTGAGTCGGCCGACGACCTTGGGGACACTGAAGCTTTCTTT. The encoded protein is CAISESADDLGDTEAFF.

The CDR3 region has the DNA TGTGCCAGCAGTTTCTCGACAGGGAGAACGGACGAGCAGTACTTC. This translates into CASSFSTGRTDEQYF. This rearrangement joins TRBV28 to TRBJ2-7; the match to TRBD1 covers 7 bases. CDR3 length equals 15 residues. Germline V CDR1 and CDR2: MDHEN, SYDVKM. With V trimmed by 3 bases and J by 5 bases, 10 bases remained unmatched.

The V gene is TRBV5-1, the J gene TRBJ2-3; 9 bases agree with TRBD2. V trimming: 5 bases; J trimming: 2 bases; junction bases outside the gene matches: 9. Germline assignment: CDR1 SGHRS and CDR2 YFSETQ. The CDR3 extends over 16 amino acids. In nucleotides, the CDR3 is TGCGCCAGCAGTCCTACGACTAGCGGTTTCACAGATACGCAGTATTTT. Translating it yields CASSPTTSGFTDTQYF. Supplemented by reference TRBV5-1 and TRBJ2-3, the full variable domain reads KAGVTQTPRYLIKTRGQQVTLSCSPISGHRSVSWYQQTPGQGLQFLFEYFSETQRNKGNFPGRFSGRQFSNSRSEMNVSTLELGDSALYLCASSPTTSGFTDTQYFGPGTRLTVL.

The chain recombines TRBV18 with TRBJ2-7; 10 bases fit TRBD2. Trimming at V came to 2 bases and at J to 4 bases, leaving 2 bases not matched to a gene. Germline values: CDR1 KGHSH, CDR2 LQKENI. CDR3 length equals 14 residues. The CDR3 region is CASSPGTSDYEQYV. The CDR3 bases are TGTGCCAGCTCACCAGGGACTAGCGATTACGAGCAGTACGTC.

This sequence joins TRBV7-2 and TRBJ2-5; a possible D gene is TRBD1 (5 bases). Trimming shortened V by 1 base and J by 4 bases, and 10 bases separated the two germline ends. This CDR3 contains 14 residues. The germline V gene has CDR1 SGHTA and CDR2 FQGNSA. DNA of the CDR3: TGTGCCAGCAGCTTAGAAAGGGGCTCAGAGACCCAGTACTTC. It encodes CASSLERGSETQYF.

The rearrangement uses TRBV3-1 and TRBJ2-2; 9 bases map to TRBD1. This CDR3 has 12 amino acids. Germline V gene lookup returns CDR1 LGHDT and CDR2 YNNKEL (reference sequence). The J segment lost 7 bases and the V segment lost 10 bases, leaving 4 bases of the junction unmatched. The CDR3 protein is CATQGAGGELFF. CDR3 sequence (DNA): TGTGCCACACAGGGGGCAGGCGGGGAGCTGTTTTTT.